This TCR beta chain was sequenced for a study of radiotherapy plus CTLA-4 blockade in lung cancer. Assay used: immunoSEQ multiplex PCR; TCRdb lists only in-frame clones, some missing. The sample lists more than 80,000 clones; more than 70% were seen once. With 5 bases removed from V and 6 bases from J, the gap between germline ends came to 9 bases. Germline CDR1 and CDR2: SGHTA and FQGNSA. The CDR3 is 12 amino acids. The study gave focal radiation plus ipilimumab CTLA-4 blockade to patients with chemo-refractory metastatic non-small-cell lung cancer. The V and J genes are TRBV7-2 and TRBJ2-3; no clear D. This TCR was recovered from a human donor with non-small cell lung cancer that progressed on radiotherapy plus ipilimumab. Some clones in this sample may be carry-over from other donors' samples. The sequencing here drew on peripheral blood, taken from a patient treated with radiotherapy plus ipilimumab. CDR3 in DNA: TGTGCCAGCAGCCCTATGCTCGATACGCAGTATTTT. Translation: CASSPMLDTQYF.